This T cell receptor (beta chain) is drawn from a study of technical replicates of blood from a handful of donors. Here immunoSEQ multiplex PCR was the method, and the copy in TCRdb shows in-frame clones only, minus some. The sample shows about 60,000 clones, 92% of them seen only once. Sample: PBMCs. The receptor was derived from a human donor in good health. Some clones in this sample may be carry-over from other donors' samples.

This CDR3 reads CASSSASGVDKGYTF. In DNA form, the CDR3 reads TGTGCCAGCAGCTCAGCATCCGGGGTGGATAAAGGCTACACCTTC. The rearrangement links TRBV5-4 to TRBJ1-2; D not certain. V lost 3 bases, J lost 8 bases, and 20 bases lay in between. Germline V gene data show CDR1 as SGHNT and CDR2 as YYREEE (reference sequence). The CDR3 has 15 residues.